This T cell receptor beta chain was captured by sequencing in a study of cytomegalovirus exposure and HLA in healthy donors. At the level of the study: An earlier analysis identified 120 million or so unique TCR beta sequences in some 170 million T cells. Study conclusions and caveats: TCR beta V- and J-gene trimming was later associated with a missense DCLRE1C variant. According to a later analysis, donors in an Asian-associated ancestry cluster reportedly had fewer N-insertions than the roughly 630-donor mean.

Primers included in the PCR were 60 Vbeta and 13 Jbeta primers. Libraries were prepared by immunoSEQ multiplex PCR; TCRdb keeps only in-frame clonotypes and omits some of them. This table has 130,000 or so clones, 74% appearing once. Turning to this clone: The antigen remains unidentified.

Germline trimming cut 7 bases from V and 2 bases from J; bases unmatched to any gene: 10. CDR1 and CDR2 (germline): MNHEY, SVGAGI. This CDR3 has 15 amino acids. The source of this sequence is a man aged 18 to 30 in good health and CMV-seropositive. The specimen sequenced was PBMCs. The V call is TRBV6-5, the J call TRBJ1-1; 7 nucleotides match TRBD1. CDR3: CASNDNQGENTEAFF. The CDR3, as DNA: TGTGCCAGCAACGACAATCAGGGGGAAAACACTGAAGCTTTCTTT.